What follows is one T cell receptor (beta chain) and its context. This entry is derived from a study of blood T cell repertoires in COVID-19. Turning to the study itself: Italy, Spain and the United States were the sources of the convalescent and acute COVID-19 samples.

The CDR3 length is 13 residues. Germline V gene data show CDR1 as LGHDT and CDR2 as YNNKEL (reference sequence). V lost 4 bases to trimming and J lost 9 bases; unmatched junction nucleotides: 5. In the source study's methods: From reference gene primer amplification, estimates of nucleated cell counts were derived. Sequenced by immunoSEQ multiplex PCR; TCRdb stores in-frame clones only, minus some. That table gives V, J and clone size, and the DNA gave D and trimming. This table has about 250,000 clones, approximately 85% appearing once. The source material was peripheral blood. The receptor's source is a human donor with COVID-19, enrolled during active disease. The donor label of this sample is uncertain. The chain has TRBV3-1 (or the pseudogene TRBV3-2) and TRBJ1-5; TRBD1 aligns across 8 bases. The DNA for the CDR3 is TGTGCCAGCAGCCCGGGACAGGAGCGGCCCCAGCATTTT. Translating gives CASSPGQERPQHF.